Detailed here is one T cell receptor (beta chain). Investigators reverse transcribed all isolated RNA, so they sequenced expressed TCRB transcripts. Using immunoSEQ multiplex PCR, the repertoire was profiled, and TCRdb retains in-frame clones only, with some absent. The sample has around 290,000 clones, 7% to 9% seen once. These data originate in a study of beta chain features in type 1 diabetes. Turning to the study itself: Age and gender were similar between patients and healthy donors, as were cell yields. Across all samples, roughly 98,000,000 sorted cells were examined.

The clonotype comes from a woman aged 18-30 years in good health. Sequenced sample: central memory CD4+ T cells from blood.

This chain's CDR3 is CASSVLGQGSGPQHF. In DNA form, the CDR3 reads TGTGCCAGCAGTGTCCTGGGGCAGGGGAGCGGGCCCCAGCATTTT. The V gene is TRBV6-6, the J gene TRBJ1-5; possible D gene TRBD1, 6 bases. Trimming took off 5 bases at V and 9 bases at J, with 20 bases between the two ends. CDR3 length: 15 residues. Germline V gives CDR1 MNHNY, CDR2 SVGAGI (reference sequence).